These T cell receptor beta chains were read from a single sample in a study of blood T cell repertoires in COVID-19. The method was immunoSEQ multiplex PCR; TCRdb's version includes in-frame clones alone and lacks a portion of them. The sample lists around 700,000 clones, around 90% occurring once. The sample was peripheral blood. The receptors shown here come from a woman aged 18-29 years with acute or convalescent COVID-19. The CDR3 runs from the conserved cysteine through the conserved F or W. The order of the fields is J gene, D gene, CDR3 length, V gene, clone size, CDR3 DNA, CDR3 protein. A D gene is named only where the DNA matches it firmly. Clone size is given for some rows only: seen once, a few or many times, or a class if the clone is expanded.

j_call: TRBJ1-1
d_call: NA
cdr3_length: 13
v_call: TRBV6-5
clone_size: NA
cdr3_nt: TGTGCCAGCGGGCAGACAGCAAAAACTGAAGCTTTCTTT
cdr3_aa: CASGQTAKTEAFF

j_call: TRBJ1-5
d_call: NA
cdr3_length: 15
v_call: TRBV19
clone_size: NA
cdr3_nt: TGTGCCAGTGATCAGGGGCAGGGAAGCAATCAGCCCCAGCATTTT
cdr3_aa: CASDQGQGSNQPQHF

j_call: TRBJ1-2
d_call: TRBD1
cdr3_length: 13
v_call: TRBV7-2
clone_size: NA
cdr3_nt: TGTGCCAGCAGCCCCCAACAGGGGAGAGGCTACACCTTC
cdr3_aa: CASSPQQGRGYTF

j_call: TRBJ1-1
d_call: NA
cdr3_length: 12
v_call: TRBV6-1
clone_size: NA
cdr3_nt: TGTGCAGCTAGGAGTTTTCGCACTGAAGCTTTCTTT
cdr3_aa: CAARSFRTEAFF

j_call: TRBJ1-2
d_call: TRBD1
cdr3_length: 15
v_call: TRBV11-2
clone_size: NA
cdr3_nt: TGTGCCAGCAGCTTAGGAACAGGGGAATACTATGGCTACACCTTC
cdr3_aa: CASSLGTGEYYGYTF

j_call: TRBJ1-1
d_call: NA
cdr3_length: 11
v_call: TRBV29-1
clone_size: NA
cdr3_nt: TGCAGCGCTTTTTACGGCACTGAAGCTTTCTTT
cdr3_aa: CSAFYGTEAFF

j_call: TRBJ2-1
d_call: NA
cdr3_length: 15
v_call: TRBV6-2/TRBV6-3
clone_size: NA
cdr3_nt: TGTGCCAGCAGTTGGGCGGGACAGCTCTTGGATGAGCAGTTCTTC
cdr3_aa: CASSWAGQLLDEQFF

j_call: TRBJ2-3
d_call: NA
cdr3_length: 13
v_call: TRBV14
clone_size: NA
cdr3_nt: TGTGCCAGCAGCCAATGGCGGGTAGATACGCAGTATTTT
cdr3_aa: CASSQWRVDTQYF

j_call: TRBJ1-2
d_call: TRBD1
cdr3_length: 14
v_call: TRBV5-8
clone_size: NA
cdr3_nt: TGTGCCAGCAGACCAAGACAGGGAAACTATGGCTACACCTTC
cdr3_aa: CASRPRQGNYGYTF

j_call: TRBJ1-3
d_call: NA
cdr3_length: 14
v_call: TRBV4-3
clone_size: once
cdr3_nt: TGCGCCAGCAGCCAAACAGGTGGTGGAAACACCATATATTTT
cdr3_aa: CASSQTGGGNTIYF

j_call: TRBJ1-4
d_call: TRBD1
cdr3_length: 14
v_call: TRBV9
clone_size: NA
cdr3_nt: TGTGCCAGCAGCGCCGGGACAGGAGACGAAAAACTGTTTTTT
cdr3_aa: CASSAGTGDEKLFF

j_call: TRBJ1-6
d_call: TRBD1
cdr3_length: 15
v_call: TRBV12-5
clone_size: NA
cdr3_nt: TGTGCTAGTGGTTTGGTGACAGGGCCTCCGCAGCCCCTCCACTTT
cdr3_aa: CASGLVTGPPQPLHF

j_call: TRBJ1-1
d_call: TRBD1
cdr3_length: 18
v_call: TRBV29-1
clone_size: NA
cdr3_nt: TGCAGCGTTGAAATTTTCTGGGGACAGGGGATGGAGAACACTGAAGCTTTCTTT
cdr3_aa: CSVEIFWGQGMENTEAFF

j_call: TRBJ1-1
d_call: TRBD1
cdr3_length: 16
v_call: TRBV18
clone_size: once
cdr3_nt: TGTGCCAGCTCACCACAGTGGGGACAGGGAAAGACTGAAGCTTTCTTT
cdr3_aa: CASSPQWGQGKTEAFF

j_call: TRBJ1-4
d_call: TRBD1
cdr3_length: 16
v_call: TRBV4-3
clone_size: NA
cdr3_nt: TGCGCCAGCAGCCGATACGAGACAGGGTGGAGGGAAAAACTGTTTTTT
cdr3_aa: CASSRYETGWREKLFF

j_call: TRBJ2-1
d_call: NA
cdr3_length: 13
v_call: TRBV7-3
clone_size: NA
cdr3_nt: TGTGCCAGCAGCTTATACGTCTCGGGTGAGCAGTTCTTC
cdr3_aa: CASSLYVSGEQFF